A single sample is the source of the 3 T cell receptor beta chains below, sequenced in a study of cytomegalovirus exposure and HLA in healthy donors (TCRdb year 2017). The protocol used for the library was the immunoSEQ multiplex PCR assay. For the multiplex PCR, a mixture combining 60 forward primers for TCR Vbeta segments and 13 reverse primers for TCR Jbeta segments was used. TCRdb took over this immuneACCESS table, retaining in-frame rearrangements with V and J assigned. Such tables are incomplete; in checked studies, under half of the missing clones stem from an unresolved V gene, and the remainder is unexplained. This sample has 100,000 or so clones in its table, and roughly four fifths of those were observed once. Clones ranked in the top ten supply roughly 3.5% of the sample. Sample: PBMCs. The origin of the receptors is a man aged 25-40 years in good health and CMV-seropositive.

The chain has TRBV28 and TRBJ2-2; D may be TRBD1 (7 bases). The V gene's germline CDR1 is MDHEN and CDR2 SYDVKM. The germline V and J ends were trimmed by 7 bases and 6 bases, with 21 bases remaining between them. The CDR3 sequence is 16 residues long. The CDR3 region is CASKNRGGGGAGELFF. The CDR3 bases are TGTGCCAGCAAAAACAGGGGCGGCGGAGGGGCCGGGGAGCTGTTTTTT. Filled out from reference TRBV28 and TRBJ2-2, the complete variable domain reads DVKVTQSSRYLVKRTGEKVFLECVQDMDHENMFWYRQDPGLGLRLIYFSYDVKMKEKGDIPEGYSVSREKKERFSLILESASTNQTSMYLCASKNRGGGGAGELFFGEGSRLTVL.

This clone was found a few times. This chain joins TRBV5-6 and TRBJ1-5; D is undetermined. Germline V gene data show CDR1 as SGHDT and CDR2 as YYEEEE. The CDR3 length is 12 residues. Between the trimmed V and J ends, which lost 2 bases and 7 bases, there was a span of 7 bases. The CDR3 protein is CASSFRSQPQHF. CDR3 nucleotide sequence: TGTGCCAGCAGCTTCCGGTCCCAGCCCCAGCATTTT.

This chain connects TRBV4-1 to TRBJ2-2, with D possibly TRBD2 on 6 matching bases. The germline CDR1 and CDR2 sequences are MGHRA and YSYEKL. V was shortened by 5 bases and J by 0 bases, with 10 bases between the two germline ends. The CDR3 spans 15 residues. The CDR3 sequence: CASSGPGANTGELFF. The CDR3 nucleotides are TGCGCCAGCAGCGGGCCGGGGGCGAACACCGGGGAGCTGTTTTTT.